The next 11 T cell receptor beta chains were all read from a single sample in a study of response to subunit inactivated influenza vaccine (dated by TCRdb to 2017 to 2018). Libraries were prepared through RT-PCR. The reads were generated on an Illumina HiSeq 2500. In-frame beta chains were kept once TCRdb had trimmed the public reads at Q25 with fastp and called clones with MiXCR. Entries that share a CDR3 protein sequence are merged under the most common genes and DNA. Counted in this sample were around 170,000 distinct CDR3 sequences; about 11% of them appeared once. The ten largest clones represent roughly a third of the sample. The sample here was CD8+ T cells sorted from PBMCs, taken roughly 24 months after vaccination. Receptors were obtained from a man aged 50 to 69 who received an inactivated influenza vaccine. Donor details come from another sample of the same person, matched by shared clones.

The chain joins TRBV27 to TRBJ2-1, with a possible D match to TRBD2 (5 bases). V was trimmed by 5 bases and J by 10 bases, leaving 18 bases between them. The V gene's germline CDR1 is MNHEY and CDR2 SMNVEV (reference sequence). This CDR3 region has 14 residues. DNA of the CDR3: TGTGCCAGCAGTCCGTTACTGAGGGATCGCGAGCAGTTCTTC. This gives the protein CASSPLLRDREQFF.

This clonotype turned up a few times. The J gene is TRBJ2-7, the V gene TRBV11-2, with a tentative D call TRBD1 (5 bases). From germline, CDR1 is SGHAT and CDR2 FQNNGV. This CDR3 has 15 residues. V lost 0 bases and J lost 3, with 12 bases in between. CDR3: CASSLDPGNLYEQYF. The CDR3, as DNA: TGTGCCAGCAGCTTAGATCCAGGGAACCTCTACGAGCAGTACTTC. Full variable domain (outside the CDR3, taken from reference TRBV11-2 and TRBJ2-7): EAGVAQSPRYKIIEKRQSVAFWCNPISGHATLYWYQQILGQGPKLLIQFQNNGVVDDSQLPKDRFSAERLKGVDSTLKIQPAKLEDSAVYLCASSLDPGNLYEQYFGPGTRLTVT.

This clonotype was seen a single time. A much larger clone lies a single base off, so this may be a read error. The gene calls are TRBV4-3 and TRBJ2-7; D not certain. The V end was cut by 0 bases, the J end by 7 bases, with 13 bases between. The length of the CDR3 is 14 residues. Per germline, CDR1 LGHNA and CDR2 YSLEER. This CDR3 reads CASSQDIQAVEQYF. CDR3 nucleotide sequence: TGCGCCAGCAGCCAAGATATCCAGGCAGTGGAGCAGTACTTC.

This chain uses TRBV7-8 with TRBJ2-5, with 7 positions matching TRBD2. J lost 8 bases, V lost 5 bases, and 11 bases had no gene match. This CDR3 comprises 14 residues. Germline V gives CDR1 SGHVS, CDR2 FQNEAQ. The CDR3 sequence is CASSRGSGGGTQYF. Here the CDR3 DNA reads TGTGCCAGCAGCCGGGGGTCGGGGGGAGGAACCCAGTACTTC.

V gene TRBV2 combines with J gene TRBJ2-1; TRBD1 matches 8 bases. The CDR3 sequence is 17 residues long. Trimming cost V 0 bases and J 6 bases; bases outside gene matches: 10. The germline V gene encodes CDR1 SNHLY and CDR2 FYNNEI. The CDR3 is CASSEALRTGPRNEQFF. In DNA, the CDR3 is TGTGCCAGCAGTGAAGCGCTTCGGACAGGGCCTCGCAATGAGCAGTTCTTC. The full variable domain, rest sourced from reference TRBV2 and TRBJ2-1, is EPEVTQTPSHQVTQMGQEVILRCVPISNHLYFYWYRQILGQKVEFLVSFYNNEISEKSEIFDDQFSVERPDGSNFTLKIRSTKLEDSAMYFCASSEALRTGPRNEQFFGPGTRLTVL.

This clonotype has just a few counts. This sequence joins TRBV5-1 and TRBJ1-5; D remains unclear. Looked up from germline, CDR1 is SGHRS and CDR2 is YFSETQ. The CDR3 sequence is 15 residues long. Trimming took 2 bases from V and 1 from J, leaving 10 bases between them. The CDR3 DNA reads TGCGCCAGCAGCTTAGAGGGCCTAAGCAATCAGCCCCAGCATTTT. Translating it yields CASSLEGLSNQPQHF.

This clonotype showed up just a few times. The V gene is TRBV20-1, the J gene TRBJ2-2, with D possibly being TRBD1 or TRBD2 (5 bases each). Trimming shortened V by 3 bases and J by 0 bases, and 11 bases separated the two germline ends. Germline V CDR1 and CDR2: DFQATT, SNEGSKA (reference sequence). CDR3 length: 15 residues. CDR3 region: CSASWDAANTGELFF. CDR3 nucleotides: TGCAGTGCTAGTTGGGACGCCGCGAACACCGGGGAGCTGTTTTTT.

This clonotype was recorded a few times. V and J are TRBV2 and TRBJ1-6; D gene unclear. The length of the CDR3 is 14 residues. Germline loops: CDR1 SNHLY, CDR2 FYNNEI. V shed 3 bases and J shed 7 bases, with 10 bases lying between them. CDR3 DNA sequence: TGTGCCAGCAGTGACCCGGGAGGGAATTCACCCCTCCACTTT. Residues: CASSDPGGNSPLHF.

This chain connects TRBV20-1 to TRBJ2-3; D may be TRBD2 (6 bases). Trimming left V 3 bases short and J 4 bases short, with 14 bases between. The CDR3 totals 14 residues. Germline V CDR1 and CDR2: DFQATT, SNEGSKA (reference sequence). The CDR3 bases are TGCAGTGCTAGGAAACGGGGGACGGCAGATACGCAGTATTTT. It is translated as CSARKRGTADTQYF.

This clonotype occurred a few times. J is TRBJ2-1 and V is TRBV20-1; TRBD1 is a possible D gene (6 bases). CDR1 is DFQATT and CDR2 is SNEGSKA in the germline V gene (reference sequence). CDR3 size: 14 residues. The ends were cut back, 2 bases at V and 6 bases at J, with 14 bases in the middle. CDR3 nucleotides: TGCAGTGCTAGACCCTTGGACAGCACCAATGAGCAGTTCTTC. Translating it yields CSARPLDSTNEQFF.

This clonotype was seen a handful of times. This chain joins TRBV12-3 or TRBV12-4 and TRBJ2-2, with D hard to call. CDR3 length: 12 residues. Deletions cut 10 bases from V and 1 base from J, with 7 bases between. DNA of the CDR3: TGTGCCACCAACGGGAACACCGGGGAGCTGTTTTTT. It encodes CATNGNTGELFF.